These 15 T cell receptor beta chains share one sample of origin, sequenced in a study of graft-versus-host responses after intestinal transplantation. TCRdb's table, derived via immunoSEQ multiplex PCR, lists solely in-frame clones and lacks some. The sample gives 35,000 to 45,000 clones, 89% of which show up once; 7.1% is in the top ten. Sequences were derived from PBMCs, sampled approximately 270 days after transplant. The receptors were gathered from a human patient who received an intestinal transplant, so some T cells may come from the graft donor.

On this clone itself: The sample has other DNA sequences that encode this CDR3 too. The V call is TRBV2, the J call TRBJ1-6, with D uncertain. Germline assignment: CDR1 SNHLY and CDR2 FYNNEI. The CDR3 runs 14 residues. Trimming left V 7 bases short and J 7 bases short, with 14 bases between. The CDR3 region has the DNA TGTGCCAGCATCTTTGACGGGCGGAATTCACCCCTCCACTTT. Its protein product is CASIFDGRNSPLHF.

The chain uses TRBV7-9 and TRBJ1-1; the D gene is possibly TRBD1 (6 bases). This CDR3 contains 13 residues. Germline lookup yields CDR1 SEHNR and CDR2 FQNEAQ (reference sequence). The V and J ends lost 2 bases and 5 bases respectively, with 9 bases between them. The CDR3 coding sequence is TGTGCCAGCAGCTTACTCCAGGGGACTGAAGCTTTCTTT. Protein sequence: CASSLLQGTEAFF.

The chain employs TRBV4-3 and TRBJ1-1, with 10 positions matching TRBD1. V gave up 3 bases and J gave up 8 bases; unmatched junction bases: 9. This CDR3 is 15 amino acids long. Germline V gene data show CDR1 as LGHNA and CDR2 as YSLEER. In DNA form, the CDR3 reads TGCGCCAGCAGCCAGCCGGGACAGGGGAGAATAGAAGCTTTCTTT. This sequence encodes CASSQPGQGRIEAFF.

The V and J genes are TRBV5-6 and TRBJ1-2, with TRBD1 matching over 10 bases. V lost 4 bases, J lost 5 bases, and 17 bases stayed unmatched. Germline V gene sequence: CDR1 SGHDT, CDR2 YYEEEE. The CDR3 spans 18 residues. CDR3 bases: TGTGCCAGCAGCGGCGTGGGACAGGGGCCTACCGTGTGGTATGGCTACACCTTC. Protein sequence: CASSGVGQGPTVWYGYTF.

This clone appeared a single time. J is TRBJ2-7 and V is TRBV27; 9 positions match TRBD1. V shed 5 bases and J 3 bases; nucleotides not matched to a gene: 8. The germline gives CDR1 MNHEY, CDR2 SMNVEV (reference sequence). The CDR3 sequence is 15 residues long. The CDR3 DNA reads TGTGCCAGCAGTCCTCCGGGACAGGGCAGCTACGAGCAGTACTTC. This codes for CASSPPGQGSYEQYF.

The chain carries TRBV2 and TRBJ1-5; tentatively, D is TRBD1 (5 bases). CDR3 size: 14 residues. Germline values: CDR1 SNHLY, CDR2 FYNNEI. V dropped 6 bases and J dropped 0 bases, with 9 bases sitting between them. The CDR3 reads CASSRQLSNQPQHF. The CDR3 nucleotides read TGTGCCAGCAGCCGACAGCTTAGCAATCAGCCCCAGCATTTT.

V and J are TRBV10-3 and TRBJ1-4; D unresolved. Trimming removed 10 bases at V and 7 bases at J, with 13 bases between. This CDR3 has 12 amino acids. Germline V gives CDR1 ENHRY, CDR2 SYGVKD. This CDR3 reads CATHDGSEKLFF. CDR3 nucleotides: TGTGCCACCCATGACGGGAGTGAAAAACTGTTTTTT.

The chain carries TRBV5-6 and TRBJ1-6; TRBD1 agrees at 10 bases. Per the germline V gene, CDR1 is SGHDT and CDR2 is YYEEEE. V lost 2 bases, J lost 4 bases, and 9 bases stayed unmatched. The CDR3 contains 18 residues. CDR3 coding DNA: TGTGCCAGCAGCTTCCGGCCGACAGGGGGCATTTATAATTCACCCCTCCACTTT. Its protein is CASSFRPTGGIYNSPLHF. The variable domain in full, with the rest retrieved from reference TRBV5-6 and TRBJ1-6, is DAGVTQSPTHLIKTRGQQVTLRCSPKSGHDTVSWYQQALGQGPQFIFQYYEEEERQRGNFPDRFSGHQFPNYSSELNVNALLLGDSALYLCASSFRPTGGIYNSPLHFGNGTRLTVT.

The CDR3 protein is CSVAGGNTEAFF. The CDR3 nucleotides are TGCAGCGTTGCTGGGGGGAACACTGAAGCTTTCTTT. J is TRBJ1-1 and V is TRBV29-1, with TRBD1 as a possible D gene (5 bases). V shed 4 bases and J shed 1 base, with 7 bases lying between them. CDR1 SQVTM and CDR2 ANQGSEA come from the germline V gene. The length of the CDR3 is 12 residues. Combining the CDR3 with reference TRBV29-1 and TRBJ1-1 gives the whole variable domain SAVISQKPSRDICQRGTSLTIQCQVDSQVTMMFWYRQQPGQSLTLIATANQGSEATYESGFVIDKFPISRPNLTFSTLTVSNMSPEDSSIYLCSVAGGNTEAFFGQGTRLTVV.

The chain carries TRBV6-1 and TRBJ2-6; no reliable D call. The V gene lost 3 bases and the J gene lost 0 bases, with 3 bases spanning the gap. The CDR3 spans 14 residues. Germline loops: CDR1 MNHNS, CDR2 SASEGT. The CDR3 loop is CASSEGSGANVLTF. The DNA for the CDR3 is TGTGCCAGCAGTGAGGGCTCTGGGGCCAACGTCCTGACTTTC.

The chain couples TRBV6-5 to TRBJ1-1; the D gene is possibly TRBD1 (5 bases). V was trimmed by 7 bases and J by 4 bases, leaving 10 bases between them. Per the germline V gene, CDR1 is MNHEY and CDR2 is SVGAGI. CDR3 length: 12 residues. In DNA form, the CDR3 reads TGTGCCAGCAAGGCAGGGAGCACTGAAGCTTTCTTT. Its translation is CASKAGSTEAFF.

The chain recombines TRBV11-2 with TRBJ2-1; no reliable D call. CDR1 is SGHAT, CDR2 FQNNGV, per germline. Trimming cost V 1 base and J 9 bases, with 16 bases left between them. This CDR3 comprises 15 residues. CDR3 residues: CASSLASGVGGEQFF. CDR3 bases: TGTGCCAGCAGCTTAGCCTCGGGTGTCGGTGGTGAGCAGTTCTTC.

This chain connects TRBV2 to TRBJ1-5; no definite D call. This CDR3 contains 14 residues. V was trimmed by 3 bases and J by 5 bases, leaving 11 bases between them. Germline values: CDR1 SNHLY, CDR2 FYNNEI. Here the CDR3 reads CASSDGSPDQPQHF. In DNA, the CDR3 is TGTGCCAGCAGTGACGGCAGCCCGGATCAGCCCCAGCATTTT.

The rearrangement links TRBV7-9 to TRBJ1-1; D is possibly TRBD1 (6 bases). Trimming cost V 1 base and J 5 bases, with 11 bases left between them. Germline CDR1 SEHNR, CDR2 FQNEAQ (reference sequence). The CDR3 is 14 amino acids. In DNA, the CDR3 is TGTGCCAGCAGCTTAGATGAAAGGGGGACTGAAGCTTTCTTT. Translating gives CASSLDERGTEAFF.

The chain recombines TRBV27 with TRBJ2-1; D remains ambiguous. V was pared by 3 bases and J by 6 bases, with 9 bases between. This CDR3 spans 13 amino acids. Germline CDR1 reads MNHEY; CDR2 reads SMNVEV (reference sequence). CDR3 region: CASSFFARNEQFF. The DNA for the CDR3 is TGTGCCAGCAGTTTCTTCGCTCGCAATGAGCAGTTCTTC.